The T cell receptor (beta chain) described here comes from a study of PD-L1 blockade in urothelial cancer. Study overall: From 2014, patients received atezolizumab, given as 1,200 mg intravenously every 3 weeks. Study-wide results and caveats: A below-median TCR clonality in blood before treatment predicted better survival.

On this clone itself: Its antigen is unidentified.

Sequencing used immunoSEQ multiplex PCR; TCRdb keeps in-frame clones, though not all of them. The profile shows some 51,000 clones, about 86% of them singletons. This CDR3 has 18 amino acids. CDR1 and CDR2 (germline): SGHRS, YFSETQ. V lost 4 bases and J lost 0; bases outside the gene matches: 13. The receptor's source is a man in his sixties with urothelial cancer. The chain carries TRBV5-1 and TRBJ2-5; 9 nucleotides agree with TRBD2. This specimen consisted of PBMCs, obtained around atezolizumab (anti-PD-L1) treatment. The CDR3 here is CASSPNLGLATYQETQYF. In DNA, the CDR3 is TGCGCCAGCAGCCCAAATCTAGGACTAGCGACGTACCAAGAGACCCAGTACTTC.